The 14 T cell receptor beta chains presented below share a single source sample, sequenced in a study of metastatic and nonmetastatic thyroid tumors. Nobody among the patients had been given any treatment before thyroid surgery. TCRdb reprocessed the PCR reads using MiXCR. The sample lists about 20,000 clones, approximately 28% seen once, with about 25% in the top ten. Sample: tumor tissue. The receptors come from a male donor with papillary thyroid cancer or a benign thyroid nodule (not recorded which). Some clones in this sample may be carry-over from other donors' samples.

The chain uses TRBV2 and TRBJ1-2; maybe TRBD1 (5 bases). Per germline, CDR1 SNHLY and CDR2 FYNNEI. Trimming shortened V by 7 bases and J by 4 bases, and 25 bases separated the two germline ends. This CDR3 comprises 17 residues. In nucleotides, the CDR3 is TGTGCCAGCACCGAAGTAGGGGCAGGGCTCTCTCGCTATGGCTACACCTTC. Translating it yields CASTEVGAGLSRYGYTF.

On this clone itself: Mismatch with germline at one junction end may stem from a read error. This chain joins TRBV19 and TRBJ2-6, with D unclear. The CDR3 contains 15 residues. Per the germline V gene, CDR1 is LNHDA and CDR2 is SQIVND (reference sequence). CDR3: CASSTQSSGVNALTF. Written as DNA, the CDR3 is TGTGCCAGTAGTACACAGAGCTCTGGGGTCAACGCCCTGACTTTC.

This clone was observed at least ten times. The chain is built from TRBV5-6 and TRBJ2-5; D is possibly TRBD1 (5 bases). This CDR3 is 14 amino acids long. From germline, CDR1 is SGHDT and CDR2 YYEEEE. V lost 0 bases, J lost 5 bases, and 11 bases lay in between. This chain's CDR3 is CASSLGQGGETQYF. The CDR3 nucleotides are TGTGCCAGCAGCTTGGGCCAGGGTGGGGAGACCCAGTACTTC.

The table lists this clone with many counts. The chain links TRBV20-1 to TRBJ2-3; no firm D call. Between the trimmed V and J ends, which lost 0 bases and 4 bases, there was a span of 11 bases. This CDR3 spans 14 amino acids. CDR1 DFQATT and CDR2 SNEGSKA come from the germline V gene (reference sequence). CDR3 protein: CSARDAAFADTQYF. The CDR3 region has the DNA TGCAGTGCTAGAGATGCGGCCTTCGCAGATACGCAGTATTTT.

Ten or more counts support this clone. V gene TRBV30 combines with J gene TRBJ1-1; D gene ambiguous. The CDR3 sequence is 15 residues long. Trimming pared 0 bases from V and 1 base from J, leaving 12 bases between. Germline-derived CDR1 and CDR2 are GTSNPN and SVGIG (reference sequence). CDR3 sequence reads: CAWSVWGRGNTEAFF. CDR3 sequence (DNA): TGTGCCTGGAGTGTATGGGGTCGGGGGAACACTGAAGCTTTCTTT.

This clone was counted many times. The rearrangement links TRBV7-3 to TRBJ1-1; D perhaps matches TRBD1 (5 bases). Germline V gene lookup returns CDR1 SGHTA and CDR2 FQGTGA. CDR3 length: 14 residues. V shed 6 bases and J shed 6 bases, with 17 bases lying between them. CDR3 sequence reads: CASSLNGGSPEAFF. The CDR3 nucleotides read TGTGCCAGCAGTTTGAACGGGGGGTCGCCTGAAGCTTTCTTT.

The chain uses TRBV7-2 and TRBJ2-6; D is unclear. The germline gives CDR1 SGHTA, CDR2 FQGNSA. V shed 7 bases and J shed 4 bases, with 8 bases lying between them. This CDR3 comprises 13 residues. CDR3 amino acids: CASTPRGANVLTF. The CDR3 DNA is TGTGCCAGCACCCCACGAGGGGCCAACGTCCTGACTTTC.

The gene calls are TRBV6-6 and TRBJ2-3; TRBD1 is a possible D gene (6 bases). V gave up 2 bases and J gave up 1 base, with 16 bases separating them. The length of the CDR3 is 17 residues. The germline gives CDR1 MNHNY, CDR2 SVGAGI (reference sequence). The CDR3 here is CASSYLPRDIRTDTQYF. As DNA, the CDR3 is TGTGCCAGCAGTTACCTTCCACGGGACATACGCACAGATACGCAGTATTTT.

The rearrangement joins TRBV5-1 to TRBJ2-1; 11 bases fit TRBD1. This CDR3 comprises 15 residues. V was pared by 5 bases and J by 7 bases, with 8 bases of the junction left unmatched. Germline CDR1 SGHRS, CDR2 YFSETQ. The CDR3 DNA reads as TGCGCCAGCAGAAGGACAGGGGGCCGCTGGAATGAGCAGTTCTTC. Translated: CASRRTGGRWNEQFF. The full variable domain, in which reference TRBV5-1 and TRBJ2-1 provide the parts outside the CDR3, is KAGVTQTPRYLIKTRGQQVTLSCSPISGHRSVSWYQQTPGQGLQFLFEYFSETQRNKGNFPGRFSGRQFSNSRSEMNVSTLELGDSALYLCASRRTGGRWNEQFFGPGTRLTVL.

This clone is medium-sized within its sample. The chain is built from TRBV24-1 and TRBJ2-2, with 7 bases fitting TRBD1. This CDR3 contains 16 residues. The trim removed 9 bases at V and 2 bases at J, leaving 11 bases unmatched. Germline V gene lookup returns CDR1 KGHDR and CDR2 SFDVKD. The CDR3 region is CATGGGDRPNTGELFF. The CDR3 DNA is TGTGCCACCGGAGGTGGGGACAGACCTAACACCGGGGAGCTGTTTTTT.

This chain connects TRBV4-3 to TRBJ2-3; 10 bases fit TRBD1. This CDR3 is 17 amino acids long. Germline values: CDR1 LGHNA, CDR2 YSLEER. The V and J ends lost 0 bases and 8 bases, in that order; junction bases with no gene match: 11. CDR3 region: CASSQDTRDRGRGTQYF. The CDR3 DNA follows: TGCGCCAGCAGCCAAGATACCCGGGACAGGGGACGAGGTACGCAGTATTTT.

CDR3 loop: CAWSLGSNTGELFF. The CDR3 DNA follows: TGTGCCTGGAGCTTGGGCTCGAACACCGGGGAGCTGTTTTTT. This rearrangement joins TRBV30 to TRBJ2-2; D unclear. Trimming took 3 bases from V and 0 from J, leaving 8 bases between them. This CDR3 contains 14 residues. Germline CDR1 is GTSNPN and CDR2 is SVGIG (reference sequence).

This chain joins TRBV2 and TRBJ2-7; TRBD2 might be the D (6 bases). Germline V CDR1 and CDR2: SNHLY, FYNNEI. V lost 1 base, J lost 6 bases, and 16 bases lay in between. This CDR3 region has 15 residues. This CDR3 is CASSEDSGGGIEQYF. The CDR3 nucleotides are TGTGCCAGCAGTGAAGACTCCGGAGGAGGGATCGAGCAGTACTTC.

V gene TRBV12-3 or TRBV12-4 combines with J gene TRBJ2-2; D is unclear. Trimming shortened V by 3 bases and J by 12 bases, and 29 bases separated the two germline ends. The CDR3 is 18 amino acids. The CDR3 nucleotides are TGTGCCAGCAGTTTTAGGACGCCGACTTTGGGCCGTATTGGGAAGCTGTTTTTT. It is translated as CASSFRTPTLGRIGKLFF.